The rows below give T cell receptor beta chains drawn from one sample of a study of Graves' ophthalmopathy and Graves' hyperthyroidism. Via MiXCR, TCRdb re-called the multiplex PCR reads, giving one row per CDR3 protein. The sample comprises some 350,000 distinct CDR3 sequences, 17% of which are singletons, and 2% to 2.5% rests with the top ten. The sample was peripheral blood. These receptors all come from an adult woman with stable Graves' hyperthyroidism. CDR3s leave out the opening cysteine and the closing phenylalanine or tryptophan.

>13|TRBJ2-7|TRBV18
ASSPQRQGVREQY
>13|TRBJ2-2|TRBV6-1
ASSEEGAETGELF
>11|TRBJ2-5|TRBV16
ASARPDGETQY
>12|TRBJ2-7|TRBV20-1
SAPRDRVLHEQY
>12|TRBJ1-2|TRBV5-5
ASSSGGSDYGYT
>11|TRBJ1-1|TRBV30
AWVTIVNTEAF
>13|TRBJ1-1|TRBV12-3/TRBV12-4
ASSTQTGGNTEAF
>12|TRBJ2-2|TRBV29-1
SVVRGSNTGELF
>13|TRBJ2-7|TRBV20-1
SAIGRSGVDYEQY
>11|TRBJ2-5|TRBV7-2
ATMYQGKETQY
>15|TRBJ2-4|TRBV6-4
ASSAPGQGRAKNIQY
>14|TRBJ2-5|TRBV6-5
ASSYRVTGGEETQY
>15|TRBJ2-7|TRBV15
ATSRGKEASGTYEQY
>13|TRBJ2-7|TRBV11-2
ASGPGAGRGYEQY
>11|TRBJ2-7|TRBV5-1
ASSFTGDYEQY
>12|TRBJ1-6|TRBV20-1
SARVLDLYSPLH
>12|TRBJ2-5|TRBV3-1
ASSQYIIQETQY
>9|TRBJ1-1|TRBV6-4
ASMGEPEAF